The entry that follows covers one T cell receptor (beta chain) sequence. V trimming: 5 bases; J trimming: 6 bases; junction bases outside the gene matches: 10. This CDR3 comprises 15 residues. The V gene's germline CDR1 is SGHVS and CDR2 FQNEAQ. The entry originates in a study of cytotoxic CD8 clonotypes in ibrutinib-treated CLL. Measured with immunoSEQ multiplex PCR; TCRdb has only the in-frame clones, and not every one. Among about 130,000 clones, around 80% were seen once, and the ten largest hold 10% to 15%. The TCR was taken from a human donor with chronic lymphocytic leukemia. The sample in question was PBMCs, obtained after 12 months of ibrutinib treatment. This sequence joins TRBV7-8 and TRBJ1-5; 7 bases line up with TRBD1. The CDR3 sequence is CASSLSPGGGQPQHF. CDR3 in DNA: TGTGCCAGCAGCCTTTCCCCAGGGGGAGGTCAGCCCCAGCATTTT.